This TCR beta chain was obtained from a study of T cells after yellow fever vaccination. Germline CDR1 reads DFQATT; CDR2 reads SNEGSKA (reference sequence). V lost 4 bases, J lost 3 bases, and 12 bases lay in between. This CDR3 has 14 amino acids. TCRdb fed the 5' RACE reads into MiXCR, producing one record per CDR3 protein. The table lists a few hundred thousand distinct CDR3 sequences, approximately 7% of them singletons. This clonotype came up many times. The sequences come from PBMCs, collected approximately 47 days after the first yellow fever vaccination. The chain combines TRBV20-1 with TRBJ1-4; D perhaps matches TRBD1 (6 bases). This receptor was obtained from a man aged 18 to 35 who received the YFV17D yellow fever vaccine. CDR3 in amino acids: CSATLGAANEKLFF. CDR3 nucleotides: TGCAGTGCTACCCTGGGGGCAGCTAATGAAAAACTGTTTTTT.